The T cell receptor beta chain under discussion was sequenced for a study of blood T cell repertoires in COVID-19. As for the study in general: Samples representing acute and convalescent COVID-19 were sourced from the United States, Italy and Spain.

The study drew participants aged about 18 to 95 years from approximately 23 US areas. Measured with immunoSEQ multiplex PCR; TCRdb has only the in-frame clones, and not every one. The sample has hundreds of thousands of clones, about nine tenths seen once. CDR1 and CDR2 (germline): ENHRY, SYGVKD. The CDR3 covers 20 residues. The V gene lost 1 base and the J gene lost 2 bases, with 24 bases spanning the gap. V is TRBV10-3 and J is TRBJ1-5; possibly TRBD1 for D (5 bases). The TCR originated in a young woman who had recovered from COVID-19. Input material: PBMCs or T cells enriched from blood (not recorded which). The chain's CDR3 is CAISELGFRDEDMGNQPQHF. Written as DNA, the CDR3 is TGTGCCATCAGTGAGTTAGGGTTCAGGGATGAGGATATGGGCAATCAGCCCCAGCATTTT.